This TCR beta chain stems from a study of T-cell reconstitution after alpha-beta-depleted transplantation in children. Overall study findings and caveats: One year after transplant, T-cell counts and diversity came mostly from newly produced T cells. At day 60, the high TCRbeta diversity found in some patients originated from recipient T cells and thymic progenitors that had survived. Several hundred rapidly expanded clones from non-depleted graft cells reportedly supplied alpha-beta T cells about two months post-transplant.

This CDR3 has 20 amino acids. The J segment lost 2 bases and the V segment lost 5 bases, leaving 17 bases of the junction unmatched. Germline CDR1 is DFQATT and CDR2 is SNEGSKA (reference sequence). Turning to this clonotype: Its specificity is unknown.

Unique molecular identifiers were incorporated into the prepared TCRbeta library. In TCRdb, the PCR reads were re-called with MiXCR into one record per CDR3 protein. The sample comprises 120,000 or so distinct CDR3 sequences, roughly 23% of which are singletons, and 10% to 13% rests with the top ten. Sequencing was performed on PBMCs, mostly from graft donor cells, taken 180 days after TCRalphabeta/CD19-depleted stem cell transplant. This receptor was obtained from a male patient aged 2-15 years who had a stem cell transplant for chronic granulomatous disease, so the T cells may come from the graft donor. The genes are TRBV20-1 and TRBJ2-3; 15 nucleotides match TRBD2. The CDR3, as DNA: TGCAGTGCTTACCGAGACACTGGACTAGCGGGGGGGGACCCCACAGATACGCAGTATTTT. Protein product: CSAYRDTGLAGGDPTDTQYF.